This entry lists 30 T cell receptor beta chains sequenced from one sample in a study of chronic HIV infection and antiretroviral therapy. TCRdb used MiXCR to reprocess the 5' RACE reads, holding one entry per CDR3 protein. This repertoire shows 45,000 to 60,000 distinct CDR3 sequences, approximately 20% found once; its top ten account for 2.5% to 3%. The sequenced sample consisted of peripheral blood. The receptors derive from an adult who had HIV and had not received antiretroviral therapy, or was an uninfected healthy control (not recorded which).

This chain links TRBV25-1 with TRBJ1-6, with D possibly being TRBD1 (5 bases). CDR1 is MGHDK, CDR2 SYGVNS, per germline. Deletions cut 3 bases from V and 9 bases from J, with 9 bases between. The CDR3 covers 13 residues. The CDR3 bases are TGTGCCAGCAGTGATGCCGGGGCTTCACCCCTCCACTTT. The encoded protein is CASSDAGASPLHF. The complete variable domain, with remaining parts taken from reference TRBV25-1 and TRBJ1-6, reads EADIYQTPRYLVIGTGKKITLECSQTMGHDKMYWYQQDPGMELHLIHYSYGVNSTEKGDLSSESTVSRIRTEHFPLTLESARPSHTSQYLCASSDAGASPLHFGNGTRLTVT.

This sequence joins TRBV4-1 and TRBJ1-5; D is unclear. The ends were cut back, 0 bases at V and 0 bases at J, with 6 bases in the middle. Germline-derived CDR1 and CDR2 are MGHRA and YSYEKL. This CDR3 is 15 amino acids long. CDR3 DNA sequence: TGCGCCAGCAGCCAAGAAGTTGTTAGCAATCAGCCCCAGCATTTT. Its protein product is CASSQEVVSNQPQHF.

This clonotype has at least ten counts. The chain joins TRBV20-1 to TRBJ2-3, with D possibly matching TRBD1 (5 bases). CDR1 is DFQATT, CDR2 SNEGSKA, per germline (reference sequence). This CDR3 comprises 14 residues. Deletions cut 3 bases from V and 0 bases from J, with 10 bases between. DNA for the CDR3: TGCAGTGCTAGGGTGACAGCTAGCACAGATACGCAGTATTTT. Its protein is CSARVTASTDTQYF.

This chain joins TRBV5-1 and TRBJ1-1, with D maybe TRBD1 (5 bases). Germline CDR1 is SGHRS and CDR2 is YFSETQ. Trimming removed 4 bases from V and 11 bases from J, with 18 bases in between. This CDR3 has 13 residues. Here the CDR3 reads CASSPAGTTGAFF. CDR3 sequence (DNA): TGCGCCAGCAGCCCTGCAGGGACGACGGGCGCTTTCTTT.

CDR3 in amino acids: CASSQDTWLAGSQETQYF. The CDR3, as DNA: TGCGCCAGCAGCCAAGATACGTGGCTAGCGGGAAGCCAAGAGACCCAGTACTTC. The chain recombines TRBV4-1 with TRBJ2-5, with 9 nucleotides matching TRBD2. V shed 0 bases, J shed 1 base, and the junction held 9 bases outside the gene matches. Germline loops: CDR1 MGHRA, CDR2 YSYEKL. The CDR3 spans 18 residues.

This clonotype was detected a few times. V and J are TRBV6-5 and TRBJ2-1; no firm D call. Germline CDR1 and CDR2: MNHEY and SVGAGI. This CDR3 has 14 amino acids. The ends were cut back, 6 bases at V and 7 bases at J, with 16 bases in the middle. The CDR3 nucleotides are TGTGCCAGCAGCGGAGTGTCTACGGTAAATGAGCAGTTCTTC. The encoded protein is CASSGVSTVNEQFF.

The sample holds many counts of this clonotype. The rearrangement links TRBV27 to TRBJ1-5; the D gene is possibly TRBD1 (6 bases). V shed 6 bases and J shed 1 base, with 13 bases lying between them. The V gene's germline CDR1 is MNHEY and CDR2 SMNVEV (reference sequence). The CDR3 runs to 15 residues. CDR3 region: CASSLAQGSNQPQHF. The CDR3 DNA follows: TGTGCCAGCAGCCTGGCACAGGGAAGCAATCAGCCCCAGCATTTT.

The rearrangement joins TRBV5-1 to TRBJ1-1; 8 bases fit TRBD1. Germline CDR1 reads SGHRS; CDR2 reads YFSETQ. V trimming: 0 bases; J trimming: 5 bases; junction bases outside the gene matches: 9. The CDR3 loop spans 16 amino acids. The CDR3, as DNA: TGCGCCAGCAGCTTGGGGGAATACAGGGGGAGGACTGAAGCTTTCTTT. Protein: CASSLGEYRGRTEAFF.

This clonotype was counted only a few times. The chain has TRBV29-1 and TRBJ2-3, with D perhaps TRBD1 (5 bases). Germline assignment: CDR1 SQVTM and CDR2 ANQGSEA. There are 14 residues in the CDR3. The germline V and J ends were trimmed by 3 bases and 0 bases, with 10 bases remaining between them. CDR3: CSVDGGASTDTQYF. In DNA form, the CDR3 reads TGCAGCGTTGATGGTGGGGCCAGCACAGATACGCAGTATTTT.

This rearrangement joins TRBV28 to TRBJ2-5; the match to TRBD2 covers 7 bases. Germline CDR1 and CDR2: MDHEN and SYDVKM. The CDR3 runs 15 residues. V gave up 3 bases and J gave up 2 bases; unmatched junction bases: 6. This CDR3 is CASSLLGGGQETQYF. DNA of the CDR3: TGTGCCAGCAGTTTGTTGGGGGGAGGGCAAGAGACCCAGTACTTC.

V usage is TRBV27 and J usage is TRBJ2-1; D is perhaps TRBD2 (6 bases). CDR1 MNHEY and CDR2 SMNVEV come from the germline V gene (reference sequence). The CDR3 has 13 residues. Trimming took off 6 bases at V and 7 bases at J, with 13 bases between the two ends. The chain's CDR3 is CASRKQAGNEQFF. For the CDR3, the DNA is TGTGCCAGCAGGAAACAGGCGGGAAATGAGCAGTTCTTC.

The V and J genes are TRBV28 and TRBJ2-7; D unresolved. Germline V gives CDR1 MDHEN, CDR2 SYDVKM. The CDR3 spans 14 residues. Trimming shortened V by 7 bases and J by 0 bases, and 13 bases separated the two germline ends. In DNA, the CDR3 is TGTGCCAGCACGACCCGGACGTCCTCCTACGAGCAGTACTTC. Its protein product is CASTTRTSSYEQYF.

This clonotype was counted between two and nine times. The chain combines TRBV28 with TRBJ1-4; TRBD1 might be the D (5 bases). Germline values: CDR1 MDHEN, CDR2 SYDVKM. The V end was cut by 7 bases, the J end by 5 bases, with 14 bases between. There are 14 residues in the CDR3. As DNA, the CDR3 is TGTGCCAGCACCCCGTTTGGGGCCAATGAAAAACTGTTTTTT. Translated, it gives CASTPFGANEKLFF.

This clonotype was seen more than once but under ten times. The chain uses TRBV2 and TRBJ2-3; 7 nucleotides line up with TRBD1. Unmatched junction bases numbered 4, after V lost 6 bases and J lost 1 base. CDR3 length: 14 residues. Germline loops: CDR1 SNHLY, CDR2 FYNNEI. DNA for the CDR3: TGTGCCAGCAGGGGGACAGTCGGCACAGATACGCAGTATTTT. Translating gives CASRGTVGTDTQYF.

This clonotype was counted between two and nine times. The V and J genes are TRBV25-1 and TRBJ2-2; 8 bases align to TRBD2. The junction had 14 bases not matched to a gene; V was cut back by 5 bases and J by 12 bases. The CDR3 consists of 15 residues. Germline loops: CDR1 MGHDK, CDR2 SYGVNS. CDR3 residues: CASSLSGTGRFQLFF. In DNA, the CDR3 is TGTGCCAGCAGTCTTAGCGGGACTGGGCGCTTCCAGCTGTTTTTT.

This chain connects TRBV20-1 to TRBJ1-1; 8 nucleotides agree with TRBD1. The germline CDR1 and CDR2 sequences are DFQATT and SNEGSKA (reference sequence). Trimming at V came to 4 bases and at J to 6 bases, leaving 4 bases not matched to a gene. The CDR3 runs to 12 residues. CDR3: CSATRQGPEAFF. CDR3 in DNA: TGCAGTGCTACGAGACAGGGGCCTGAAGCTTTCTTT.

This chain links TRBV6-2 or TRBV6-3 with TRBJ2-1, with D unresolved. Per germline, CDR1 MNHEY and CDR2 SVGEGT. The CDR3 is 11 residues long. Deletions cut 5 bases from V and 4 bases from J, with 3 bases between. The CDR3 protein is CASSQYNEQFF. CDR3 nucleotides: TGTGCCAGCAGTCAATACAATGAGCAGTTCTTC.

This clonotype came up many times. The junction and the germline gene differ at one end; a read error may be behind it. The genes are TRBV3-1 and TRBJ2-3, with D possibly matching TRBD1 (5 bases). The CDR3 runs 12 residues. Germline V CDR1 and CDR2: LGHDT, YNNKEL (reference sequence). The chain's CDR3 is CASSQETATQYF. The CDR3 DNA follows: TGTGCCAGCAGCCAAGAGACAGCTACGCAGTATTTT.

There are a few counts of this clonotype. The J gene is TRBJ2-5, the V gene TRBV6-2 or TRBV6-3, with D perhaps TRBD2 (6 bases). Trimming cost V 6 bases and J 5 bases, with 7 bases left between them. This CDR3 is built from 11 residues. CDR1 is MNHEY, CDR2 SVGEGT, per germline. CDR3 DNA: TGTGCCAGCAGCCGGGAGGAGACCCAGTACTTC. Amino acids: CASSREETQYF.

This clonotype was seen more than once but under ten times. The V gene is TRBV9, the J gene TRBJ2-3; D gene ambiguous. Trimming left V 4 bases short and J 5 bases short, with 11 bases between. Looked up from germline, CDR1 is SGDLS and CDR2 is YYNGEE. The CDR3 has 13 residues. The CDR3 region has the DNA TGTGCCAGCAGCCCGCCGCGCGTAGATACGCAGTATTTT. Translated: CASSPPRVDTQYF.

This clonotype was seen more than once but under ten times. The chain has TRBV4-1 and TRBJ2-3, with TRBD2 matching 8 bases. Unmatched junction bases numbered 12, after V lost 1 base and J lost 6 bases. Germline CDR1 and CDR2: MGHRA and YSYEKL. The CDR3 contains 17 residues. The CDR3 nucleotides are TGCGCCAGCAGCCAAGGGGGTTCGGGAGGGCCGAGGGATACGCAGTATTTT. It encodes CASSQGGSGGPRDTQYF.

This clonotype showed up just a few times. This rearrangement joins TRBV6-6 to TRBJ2-1, with unresolved D. V lost 7 bases and J lost 6, with 10 bases in between. The CDR3 is made up of 12 amino acids. From germline, CDR1 is MNHNY and CDR2 SVGAGI (reference sequence). This chain's CDR3 is CASTLDGNEQFF. In DNA, the CDR3 is TGTGCCAGCACTCTGGACGGCAATGAGCAGTTCTTC.

This sequence joins TRBV29-1 and TRBJ2-7; 7 positions match TRBD1. CDR1 is SQVTM and CDR2 is ANQGSEA in the germline V gene. V shed 0 bases and J 11 bases; nucleotides not matched to a gene: 10. The CDR3 sequence is 13 residues long. CDR3 residues: CSVEDRGGLSKYF. The CDR3 DNA is TGCAGCGTTGAAGATAGAGGGGGCCTCTCAAAGTACTTC.

This clonotype appeared a few times. The chain carries TRBV6-5 and TRBJ2-5, with no clear D. This CDR3 spans 13 amino acids. CDR1 MNHEY and CDR2 SVGAGI come from the germline V gene. The V gene lost 4 bases and the J gene lost 3 bases, with 9 bases spanning the gap. This chain's CDR3 is CASSSYMEETQYF. DNA for the CDR3: TGTGCCAGCAGTTCCTACATGGAAGAGACCCAGTACTTC.

This clonotype occurred a few times. The rearrangement links TRBV18 to TRBJ1-1; 8 nucleotides match TRBD1. CDR1 is KGHSH, CDR2 LQKENI, per germline. The CDR3 is 16 amino acids. Trimming removed 5 bases from V and 7 bases from J; junction bases left unmatched: 15. The CDR3 sequence: CASSSQGAGANSEAFF. The CDR3 region has the DNA TGTGCCAGCTCATCCCAGGGGGCGGGTGCGAATAGTGAAGCTTTCTTT.

The chain has TRBV28 and TRBJ2-7, with 7 bases fitting TRBD1. With 4 bases clipped from V and 1 base from J, the junction kept 4 bases outside the gene matches. Germline CDR1 reads MDHEN; CDR2 reads SYDVKM. The CDR3 sequence is 14 residues long. CDR3 nucleotides: TGTGCCAGCAGTTCCAGGGGGTCTTCCTACGAGCAGTACTTC. It codes for CASSSRGSSYEQYF.

The chain links TRBV4-1 to TRBJ1-5; no reliable D call. The CDR3 contains 15 residues. Trimming cost V 0 bases and J 1 base, with 7 bases left between them. Germline CDR1 MGHRA, CDR2 YSYEKL. CDR3: CASSQEDRSNQPQHF. The CDR3 DNA sequence: TGCGCCAGCAGCCAAGAAGATCGGAGCAATCAGCCCCAGCATTTT.

This clonotype was observed a few times. This sequence joins TRBV28 and TRBJ1-1, with 11 bases matching TRBD1. This CDR3 is 14 amino acids long. V was clipped by 10 bases and J by 5 bases; unmatched bases: 9. CDR1 is MDHEN and CDR2 is SYDVKM in the germline V gene. CDR3 bases: TGTGCCACCTTCTCCGGGACAGGGGGGACTGAAGCTTTCTTT. As protein: CATFSGTGGTEAFF.

This clonotype was counted a single time. The CDR3 sequence: CASRSTGGNQPQHF. DNA for the CDR3: TGTGCCAGCAGATCTACAGGGGGCAATCAGCCCCAGCATTTT. V is TRBV2 and J is TRBJ1-5, with 7 bases matching TRBD1. Germline CDR1 SNHLY, CDR2 FYNNEI. The length of the CDR3 is 14 residues. J lost 2 bases, V lost 6 bases, and 4 bases had no gene match.

This chain links TRBV28 with TRBJ2-5; the match to TRBD2 covers 13 bases. V lost 4 bases, J lost 1 base, and 3 bases stayed unmatched. The CDR3 length is 16 residues. The germline CDR1 and CDR2 sequences are MDHEN and SYDVKM. Written as DNA, the CDR3 is TGTGCCAGCAGTTGGGGGACTAGCGGGGTCCAAGAGACCCAGTACTTC. Residues: CASSWGTSGVQETQYF.